Each of the 23 T cell receptor beta chains below was sequenced from the same sample in a study of regulatory T cells in long-lasting Graves disease. The time point denotes: persistent/refractory GD, antithyroid drugs over 5 years with positive TRAb. Researchers made the TCR library from RNA that was extracted from PBMCs. iRepertoire HTBI primers and Arm-PCR of CDR3 regions built TCR beta libraries. TCRdb re-analysed the multiplex PCR reads in MiXCR, keeping a single row per CDR3 protein. The data contain roughly 700,000 distinct CDR3 sequences, around 30% of them singletons. The sequencing here drew on peripheral blood mononuclear cells (PBMCs), taken when the disease was refractory, from a patient treated with antithyroid drugs. Receptors originate from a female donor with Graves disease.

This clonotype was picked up a small number of times. The gene calls are TRBV6-1 and TRBJ2-5, with 7 bases lining up with TRBD1. With 3 bases clipped from V and 5 bases from J, the junction kept 6 bases outside the gene matches. This CDR3 spans 14 amino acids. Looked up from germline, CDR1 is MNHNS and CDR2 is SASEGT. CDR3 coding DNA: TGTGCCAGCAGTGAGGGGACAGCGAGGGAGACCCAGTACTTC. Translated: CASSEGTARETQYF.

This clonotype was seen a few times. The rearrangement uses TRBV9 and TRBJ1-1; D is unclear. Germline loops: CDR1 SGDLS, CDR2 YYNGEE. This CDR3 contains 13 residues. Trimming left V 2 bases short and J 1 base short, with 6 bases between. CDR3 in DNA: TGTGCCAGCAGCGTGGAGGCGAACACTGAAGCTTTCTTT. Translated, it gives CASSVEANTEAFF.

The rearrangement uses TRBV6-2 or TRBV6-3 and TRBJ2-5, with 8 bases aligning to TRBD2. This CDR3 is built from 15 residues. Germline values: CDR1 MNHEY, CDR2 SVGEGT. V trimming: 4 bases; J trimming: 1 base; junction bases outside the gene matches: 5. CDR3 sequence (DNA): TGTGCCAGCAGTTCGGGGGGGGGGCTCCAAGAGACCCAGTACTTC. Amino acids: CASSSGGGLQETQYF.

CDR3 sequence (DNA): TGTGCCAGCGGAGAATTAAGGAATTCACCCCTCCACTTT. Translated: CASGELRNSPLHF. The chain joins TRBV12-3 or TRBV12-4 to TRBJ1-6; D is unclear. V lost 8 bases to trimming and J lost 7 bases, with 12 bases between them. This CDR3 region has 13 residues.

This clonotype has only a few counts. The chain uses TRBV19 and TRBJ1-1; no reliable D call. Per germline, CDR1 LNHDA and CDR2 SQIVND (reference sequence). The CDR3 contains 13 residues. The V and J ends lost 3 bases and 1 base respectively, with 6 bases between them. The CDR3 here is CASSISQNTEAFF. CDR3 nucleotides: TGTGCCAGTAGTATTTCCCAGAACACTGAAGCTTTCTTT.

The rearrangement links TRBV19 to TRBJ2-7; perhaps TRBD1 as D (6 bases). The CDR3 has 13 residues. CDR1 LNHDA and CDR2 SQIVND come from the germline V gene (reference sequence). Trimming took 6 bases from V and 2 from J, leaving 11 bases between them. The CDR3 is CASSRQAAYEQYF. Written as DNA, the CDR3 is TGTGCCAGTAGCCGACAGGCCGCCTACGAGCAGTACTTC.

V and J are TRBV12-3 or TRBV12-4 and TRBJ1-2, with unresolved D. Trimming took 5 bases from V and 7 from J, leaving 14 bases between them. The length of the CDR3 is 13 residues. For the CDR3, the DNA is TGTGCCAGCAGTCCCCTCCCGGCGGGTGGCTACACCTTC. Residues: CASSPLPAGGYTF.

Turning to this clonotype: A much larger clone differs by one base, so this may be a read error. The chain links TRBV6-1 to TRBJ1-1; maybe TRBD1 (5 bases). The CDR3 runs 15 residues. Germline CDR1 is MNHNS and CDR2 is SASEGT. The CDR3: CTSSLTGTANTEAFF. The CDR3 DNA reads TGTACCAGCAGTCTTACTGGGACGGCGAACACTGAAGCTTTCTTT.

This clonotype turned up a few times. The V call is TRBV20-1, the J call TRBJ2-5; 11 nucleotides line up with TRBD2. Germline loops: CDR1 DFQATT, CDR2 SNEGSKA (reference sequence). J gave up 4 bases and V 3 bases, and 10 bases lay outside the gene matches. The CDR3 has 16 residues. The CDR3 reads CSASFVAGGQGETQYF. CDR3 DNA sequence: TGCAGTGCTAGCTTTGTAGCGGGAGGGCAGGGAGAGACCCAGTACTTC.

This clonotype was seen at least ten times. The J gene is TRBJ2-5, the V gene TRBV28, with D possibly TRBD2 on 6 matching bases. The CDR3 spans 14 residues. With 7 bases removed from V and 2 bases from J, the gap between germline ends came to 14 bases. Germline V gene lookup returns CDR1 MDHEN and CDR2 SYDVKM. CDR3 loop: CASNPMGLQETQYF. In nucleotides, the CDR3 is TGTGCCAGCAACCCTATGGGACTGCAAGAGACCCAGTACTTC.

The chain recombines TRBV28 with TRBJ1-1; possible D gene TRBD1, 6 bases. The CDR3 sequence is 14 residues long. Germline V gives CDR1 MDHEN, CDR2 SYDVKM. The ends were cut back, 1 base at V and 7 bases at J, with 13 bases in the middle. As DNA, the CDR3 is TGTGCCAGCAGTTTATCGGGGACAATAAATGAAGCTTTCTTT. It is translated as CASSLSGTINEAFF.

The chain links TRBV2 to TRBJ2-7, with 7 nucleotides matching TRBD2. Losses at the gene ends were 6 bases for V and 6 bases for J; bases not matched to a gene: 14. The CDR3 is 15 residues long. Germline V lookup: CDR1 SNHLY, CDR2 FYNNEI. The CDR3 bases are TGTGCCAGCAGGGGTGTGACGGGAGGACCCGGCGAGCAGTACTTC. Translating gives CASRGVTGGPGEQYF.

The genes are TRBV28 and TRBJ2-5, with unresolved D. Trimming left V 4 bases short and J 5 bases short, with 17 bases between. The germline CDR1 and CDR2 sequences are MDHEN and SYDVKM. The CDR3 loop spans 15 amino acids. The CDR3: CASSYGPQSVETQYF. DNA for the CDR3: TGTGCCAGCAGTTACGGGCCACAGTCAGTGGAGACCCAGTACTTC.

The V gene is TRBV24-1, the J gene TRBJ1-5; D is possibly TRBD1 (6 bases). CDR1 and CDR2 (germline): KGHDR, SFDVKD. V lost 2 bases, J lost 9 bases, and 13 bases lay in between. The CDR3 contains 14 residues. CDR3 coding DNA: TGTGCCACCAGTGATTCGGGGGCTCGCTGGCCCCAGCATTTT. Protein product: CATSDSGARWPQHF.

This clonotype has a count of ten or more. The rearrangement joins TRBV12-3 or TRBV12-4 to TRBJ1-2; D is ambiguous. The length of the CDR3 is 14 residues. V was cut by 6 bases and J by 3 bases, with 14 bases left in between. The CDR3 spells CASSPGRADYGYTF. For the CDR3, the DNA is TGTGCCAGCAGCCCCGGACGGGCGGACTATGGCTACACCTTC.

The chain recombines TRBV6-2 or TRBV6-3 with TRBJ2-7; 7 bases agree with TRBD1. The V gene's germline CDR1 is MNHEY and CDR2 SVGEGT. J lost 2 bases, V lost 5 bases, and 12 bases had no gene match. The CDR3 covers 16 residues. CDR3 DNA: TGTGCCAGCAGTGAAGCAGTCGGGACAGATACCTACGAGCAGTACTTC. Translation: CASSEAVGTDTYEQYF.

This clonotype was counted at least ten times. One end of the junction does not line up with germline, which may come from a read error. This CDR3 is CASSLSGKNTEAFF. In DNA form, the CDR3 reads TGTGCCAGCAGCTTATCGGGAAAGAACACTGAAGCTTTCTTT. The gene calls are TRBV5-1 and TRBJ1-1; D is unclear. The CDR3 spans 14 residues. The germline CDR1 and CDR2 sequences are SGHRS and YFSETQ.

There are a few counts of this clonotype. The junction departs from the called germline gene at one end, perhaps through a read error. The J gene is TRBJ1-1, the V gene TRBV29-1; 10 bases are shared with TRBD1. This CDR3 spans 14 amino acids. The germline V gene encodes CDR1 SQVTM and CDR2 ANQGSEA. The CDR3 region has the DNA TGCAGCGTTGCCTCGGACAGGGGGAACCCTGAAGCTTTCTTT. As protein: CSVASDRGNPEAFF.

The chain links TRBV11-3 to TRBJ2-1; 12 positions match TRBD1. V was clipped by 6 bases and J by 10 bases; unmatched bases: 7. The CDR3 is 14 residues long. CDR1 is SGHNT, CDR2 YENEEA, per germline. CDR3 in amino acids: CASSRDRGPGEQFF. DNA of the CDR3: TGTGCCAGCAGTCGGGACAGGGGGCCGGGCGAGCAGTTCTTC.

This clonotype was seen repeatedly, ten times or more. This chain uses TRBV11-2 with TRBJ2-7, with D unclear. The V end lost 3 bases, the J end lost 6 bases, and 9 bases lay between the germline ends. This CDR3 region has 12 residues. From germline, CDR1 is SGHAT and CDR2 FQNNGV. The CDR3 spells CASSLTTREQYF. As DNA, the CDR3 is TGTGCCAGCAGCTTGACCACGCGCGAGCAGTACTTC.

The sample holds one count of this clonotype. The rearrangement uses TRBV7-9 and TRBJ1-4, with D unresolved. Trimming removed 1 base at V and 2 bases at J, with 5 bases between. The CDR3 length is 14 residues. Germline V gene sequence: CDR1 SEHNR, CDR2 FQNEAQ (reference sequence). The CDR3 nucleotides read TGTGCCAGCAGCTTAGTACAGACTAATGAAAAACTGTTTTTT. As protein: CASSLVQTNEKLFF.

The rearrangement uses TRBV7-3 and TRBJ2-2; possible D gene TRBD2, 6 bases. Trimming left V 5 bases short and J 0 bases short, with 13 bases between. Germline V CDR1 and CDR2: SGHTA, FQGTGA. This CDR3 contains 16 residues. In DNA, the CDR3 is TGTGCCAGCAGCCCTCGGGGGTTCGCGAACACCGGGGAGCTGTTTTTT. Residues: CASSPRGFANTGELFF. Full variable domain (rest looked up from reference TRBV7-3 and TRBJ2-2): GAGVSQTPSNKVTEKGKYVELRCDPISGHTALYWYRQSLGQGPEFLIYFQGTGAADDSGLPNDRFFAVRPEGSVSTLKIQRTERGDSAVYLCASSPRGFANTGELFFGEGSRLTVL.

This clonotype was counted only a few times. The chain is built from TRBV19 and TRBJ2-7; TRBD2 matches at 13 bases. CDR3 size: 16 residues. The V gene end was trimmed by 3 bases and the J gene end by 2 bases; junction bases not matched to a gene: 4. CDR1 is LNHDA and CDR2 is SQIVND in the germline V gene (reference sequence). The CDR3 loop is CASSIAGTSGTYEQYF. CDR3 nucleotide sequence: TGTGCCAGTAGTATCGCTGGGACTAGCGGGACCTACGAGCAGTACTTC.